This entry is about one TCR beta chain. Its specificity is unknown. Germline-derived CDR1 and CDR2 are MNHEY and SVGAGI. This CDR3 comprises 15 residues. V shed 2 bases, J shed 8 bases, and the junction held 11 bases outside the gene matches. CD45RO-negative, CCR7-positively selected cells formed the naive CD8 fraction, excluding terminally differentiated effector memory CD45RA+ cells. The data are from a study of shared clonotypes between healthy human individuals. Study-wide background: Plates per donor: three CD4 naive, three CD4 memory, two CD8 naive, one CD8 memory. Study-wide results and limits: On the whole, naive subsets had larger estimated richness than memory subsets had. Some naive CD4 clonotypes, around 4.9%, turned up in common across a handful of donors.

The method was immunoSEQ multiplex PCR; TCRdb's version includes in-frame clones alone and lacks a portion of them. The sample yields roughly 2.1 million clones, about 93% seen once. This receptor was taken from a man aged 18-30 years in good health. Some clones in this sample may be carry-over from other donors' samples. Specimen: naive CD8+ T cells from PBMCs. The chain employs TRBV6-5 and TRBJ1-2, with 7 bases identical to TRBD1. The CDR3 region has the DNA TGTGCCAGCAGTTACAGGAGGGGGCAGTTGGAGGGCTACACCTTC. It yields the protein CASSYRRGQLEGYTF.